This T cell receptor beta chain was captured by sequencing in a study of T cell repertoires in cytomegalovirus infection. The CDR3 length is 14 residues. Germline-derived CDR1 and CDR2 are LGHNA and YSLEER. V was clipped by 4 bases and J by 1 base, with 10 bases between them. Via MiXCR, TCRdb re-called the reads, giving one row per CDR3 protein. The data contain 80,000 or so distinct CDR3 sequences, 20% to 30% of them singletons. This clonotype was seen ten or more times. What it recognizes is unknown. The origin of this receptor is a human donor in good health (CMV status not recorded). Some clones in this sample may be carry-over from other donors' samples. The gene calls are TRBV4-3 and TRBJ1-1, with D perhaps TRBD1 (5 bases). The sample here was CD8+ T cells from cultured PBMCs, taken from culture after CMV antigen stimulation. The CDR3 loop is CASSRARGNTEAFF. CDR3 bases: TGCGCCAGCAGCCGAGCAAGGGGGAACACTGAAGCTTTCTTT.